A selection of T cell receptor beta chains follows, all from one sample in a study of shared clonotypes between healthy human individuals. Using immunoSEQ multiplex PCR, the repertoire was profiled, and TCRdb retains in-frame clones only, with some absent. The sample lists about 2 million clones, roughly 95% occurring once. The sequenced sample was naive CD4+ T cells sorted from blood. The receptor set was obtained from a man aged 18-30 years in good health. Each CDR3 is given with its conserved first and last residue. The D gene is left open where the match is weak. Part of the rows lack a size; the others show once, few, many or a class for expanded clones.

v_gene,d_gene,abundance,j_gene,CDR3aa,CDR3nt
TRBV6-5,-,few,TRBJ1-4,CASSYGGSNEKLFF,TGTGCCAGCAGTTACGGAGGGTCTAATGAAAAACTGTTTTTT
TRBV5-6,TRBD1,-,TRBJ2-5,CASITQGAEKTQYF,TGTGCCAGCATAACCCAGGGGGCGGAAAAGACCCAGTACTTC
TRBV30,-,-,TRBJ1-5,CAWSVGGRQPQHF,TGTGCCTGGAGTGTAGGAGGGCGTCAGCCCCAGCATTTT
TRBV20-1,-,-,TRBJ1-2,CSAPRDISYTF,TGCAGTGCTCCTCGGGACATCTCCTACACCTTC
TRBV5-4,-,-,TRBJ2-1,CASSLEGSPYNEQFF,TGTGCCAGCAGCTTGGAGGGGAGCCCCTACAATGAGCAGTTCTTC
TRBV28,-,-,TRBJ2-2,CASRLGAATGELFF,TGTGCCAGCCGACTGGGGGCAGCCACCGGGGAGCTGTTTTTT
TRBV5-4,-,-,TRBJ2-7,CASSNRLGAPTYEQYF,TGTGCCAGCAGCAATAGGTTGGGGGCGCCGACCTACGAGCAGTACTTC
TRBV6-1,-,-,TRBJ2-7,CASSGLGGGTYEQYF,TGTGCCAGCAGCGGGTTGGGCGGGGGCACCTACGAGCAGTACTTC
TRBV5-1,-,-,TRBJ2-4,CASSYGQLAKNIQYF,TGCGCCAGCAGCTACGGACAGCTAGCCAAAAACATTCAGTACTTC
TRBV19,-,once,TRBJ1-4,CASSIGGVRGEKLFF,TGTGCCAGTAGCATCGGGGGTGTAAGAGGCGAAAAACTGTTTTTT
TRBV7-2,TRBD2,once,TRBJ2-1,CASSLPGRVNEQFF,TGTGCCAGCAGCTTACCAGGGAGGGTCAATGAGCAGTTCTTC
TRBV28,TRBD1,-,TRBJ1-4,CASSHDRVANEKLFF,TGTGCCAGCAGCCACGACAGGGTTGCTAATGAAAAACTGTTTTTT
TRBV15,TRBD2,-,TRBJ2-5,CATSTLTSGGSTKETQYF,TGTGCCACCAGCACCCTGACTAGCGGGGGGAGTACCAAAGAGACCCAGTACTTC
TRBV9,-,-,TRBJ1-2,CASSHEQGFYGYTF,TGTGCCAGCAGCCACGAACAGGGTTTCTATGGCTACACCTTC
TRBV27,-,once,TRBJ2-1,CASSLRATFNEQFF,TGTGCCAGCAGTTTGCGGGCAACCTTTAATGAGCAGTTCTTC
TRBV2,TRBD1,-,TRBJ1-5,CASSPGQGAVQPQHF,TGTGCCAGCAGCCCGGGACAGGGGGCCGTTCAGCCCCAGCATTTT
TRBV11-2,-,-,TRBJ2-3,CASSTRGGQDTQYF,TGTGCCAGCAGCACAAGGGGGGGCCAAGATACGCAGTATTTT
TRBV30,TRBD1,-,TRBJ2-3,CARDRGLSDTQYF,TGTGCCCGAGACAGGGGGCTATCAGATACGCAGTATTTT
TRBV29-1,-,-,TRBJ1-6,CSPWGTYNSPLHF,TGCAGCCCTTGGGGGACCTATAATTCACCCCTCCACTTT
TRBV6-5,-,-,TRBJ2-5,CASKDPKRRPETQYF,TGCGCCAGCAAAGACCCCAAGCGGAGACCAGAGACCCAGTACTTC
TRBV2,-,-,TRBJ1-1,CASSEARAAEAFF,TGTGCCAGCAGTGAAGCGAGGGCCGCTGAAGCTTTCTTT
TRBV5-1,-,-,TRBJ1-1,CASSLARGIMNTEAFF,TGCGCCAGCAGCCTTGCTCGGGGGATTATGAACACTGAAGCTTTCTTT
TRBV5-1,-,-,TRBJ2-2,CASSLAWNTGELFF,TGCGCCAGCAGCTTGGCCTGGAACACCGGGGAGCTGTTTTTT
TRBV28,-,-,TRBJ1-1,CASSWDGNTEAFF,TGTGCCAGCAGTTGGGACGGGAACACTGAAGCTTTCTTT
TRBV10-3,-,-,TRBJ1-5,CAISEDINQPQHF,TGTGCCATCAGTGAGGACATCAATCAGCCCCAGCATTTT
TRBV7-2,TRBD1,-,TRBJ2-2,CASSLNLGQGWTGELFF,TGTGCCAGCAGCTTAAACCTCGGACAGGGGTGGACCGGGGAGCTGTTTTTT
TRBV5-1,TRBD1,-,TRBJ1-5,CASSLGQGSQPQHF,TGCGCCAGCAGCTTGGGACAGGGGAGCCAGCCCCAGCATTTT
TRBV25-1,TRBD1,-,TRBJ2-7,CASSGSGTGVYEQYF,TGTGCCAGCAGTGGGTCTGGGACAGGGGTCTACGAGCAGTACTTC
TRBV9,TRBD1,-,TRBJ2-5,CASSVAEAGGQETQYF,TGTGCCAGCAGCGTAGCTGAGGCAGGGGGCCAAGAGACCCAGTACTTC
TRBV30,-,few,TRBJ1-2,CAWADSNYGYTF,TGTGCCTGGGCGGACAGTAACTATGGCTACACCTTC
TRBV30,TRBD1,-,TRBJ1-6,CACPDRAGNSPLHF,TGTGCCTGCCCCGACAGGGCTGGTAATTCACCCCTCCACTTT
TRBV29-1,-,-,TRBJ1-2,CSVYRAGGKNYGYTF,TGCAGCGTTTACCGAGCGGGAGGGAAGAACTATGGCTACACCTTC
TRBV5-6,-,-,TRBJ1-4,CASSSGGGFTEKLFF,TGTGCCAGCAGCTCCGGTGGCGGGTTTACGGAAAAACTGTTTTTT
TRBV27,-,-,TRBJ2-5,CASSLGETQYF,TGTGCCAGCAGTTTAGGAGAGACCCAGTACTTC
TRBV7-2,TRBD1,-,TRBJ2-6,CASSFAGTGGAGANVLTF,TGTGCCAGCAGCTTCGCCGGGACAGGGGGCGCTGGGGCCAACGTCCTGACTTTC
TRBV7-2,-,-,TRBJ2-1,CASSLAWEQFF,TGTGCCAGCAGCTTAGCCTGGGAGCAGTTCTTC
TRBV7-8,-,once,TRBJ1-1,CASSLANSDTEAFF,TGTGCCAGCAGCTTAGCGAACAGTGACACTGAAGCTTTCTTT
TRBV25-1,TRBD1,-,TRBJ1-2,CASSEGDRIDYGYTF,TGTGCCAGCAGTGAAGGGGACAGGATTGACTATGGCTACACCTTC
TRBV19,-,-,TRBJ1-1,CASSIQYAEAFF,TGTGCCAGTAGTATTCAATACGCTGAAGCTTTCTTT
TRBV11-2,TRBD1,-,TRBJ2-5,CASSSRQGPGKTQYF,TGTGCCAGCAGCTCCCGACAGGGTCCCGGGAAGACCCAGTACTTC
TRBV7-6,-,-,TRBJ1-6,CASSLAGGLYNSPLHF,TGTGCCAGCAGCTTAGCAGGGGGACTCTATAATTCACCCCTCCACTTT
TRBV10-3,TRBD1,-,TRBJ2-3,CAISETGWSDTQYF,TGTGCCATCAGCGAGACAGGGTGGTCAGATACGCAGTATTTT
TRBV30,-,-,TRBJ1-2,CAWIRDFGGYGYTF,TGTGCCTGGATCCGGGACTTTGGCGGCTATGGCTACACCTTC
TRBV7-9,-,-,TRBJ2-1,CASSLAGVVNEQFF,TGTGCCAGCAGCTTGGCAGGTGTCGTCAATGAGCAGTTCTTC
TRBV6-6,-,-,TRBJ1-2,CASRYKTETNYGYTF,TGTGCCAGCAGGTATAAGACAGAAACTAACTATGGCTACACCTTC
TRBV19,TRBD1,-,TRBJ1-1,CASSKQGGNTEAFF,TGTGCCAGTAGTAAACAGGGGGGGAACACTGAAGCTTTCTTT
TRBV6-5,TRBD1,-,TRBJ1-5,CASSRDSNNQPQHF,TGTGCCAGCAGCCGGGACAGCAACAATCAGCCCCAGCATTTT
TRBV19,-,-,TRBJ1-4,CASRNVEKLFF,TGTGCCAGTAGGAACGTAGAAAAACTGTTTTTT
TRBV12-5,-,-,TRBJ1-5,CASALGADNQPQHF,TGTGCTAGTGCCCTGGGGGCAGACAATCAGCCCCAGCATTTT
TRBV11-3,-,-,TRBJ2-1,CASSLDDYNEQFF,TGTGCCAGCAGCTTAGACGATTACAATGAGCAGTTCTTC
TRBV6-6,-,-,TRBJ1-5,CASIFGGRSNQPQHF,TGTGCCAGCATCTTCGGTGGCAGAAGCAATCAGCCCCAGCATTTT
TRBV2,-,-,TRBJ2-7,CASRATTSSYEQYF,TGTGCCAGCAGGGCTACGACATCTTCCTACGAGCAGTACTTC
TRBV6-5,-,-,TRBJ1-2,CASSGGDYGYTF,TGTGCCAGCTCTGGCGGGGACTATGGCTACACCTTC
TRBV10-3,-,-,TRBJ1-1,CAISEVGVLNTEAFF,TGTGCCATCAGTGAAGTCGGGGTATTGAACACTGAAGCTTTCTTT